The sequence of this T cell receptor beta chain was determined in a study of T cells expressing NK-cell markers. Study findings and constraints: There remained a lack of clarity about HCMV specificity of expanded NKG2C+ T cell clones.

As for this clonotype: Its antigen is unknown.

TCRdb processed the 5' RACE reads again and assigns one entry to each CDR3 protein, with no DNA. The sample totals about 370,000 distinct CDR3 sequences. This CDR3 spans 14 amino acids. Germline V gene lookup returns CDR1 SGHVS and CDR2 FQNEAQ. The chain carries TRBV7-8 and TRBJ2-1; the TRBD2 assignment by TCRdb is unverifiable without DNA. The specimen sequenced was blood T cells: a sorted CD56 or NKG2C T cell subset, CD4+ or CD8+ T cells, or bulk PBMC T cells (not recorded which). This sequence was found in a woman in her fifties or sixties in good health. This CDR3 reads CASTRELYHNEQFF.